The TCR beta chain under discussion was sequenced for a study of T cells in Graves' hyperthyroidism and ophthalmopathy. General study results and limits: Peripheral blood also featured most of the thyroid clonotypes expanded above 0.001.

To note about this clonotype: Its antigen is still unknown.

This CDR3 spans 15 amino acids. Trimming took 7 bases from V and 7 from J, leaving 22 bases between them. Amplified TCR beta CDR3 regions derived from RNA transcripts. The HTBI primer set served for first-round RT-PCR of the TCR CDR3. TCRdb independently ran MiXCR on the multiplex PCR reads; one entry per CDR3 protein. The profile shows about 680,000 distinct CDR3 sequences, 35% of them singletons. The sequencing input was blood. This clonotype was sampled from a woman in her 40s with Graves' hyperthyroidism. The chain uses TRBV12-3 or TRBV12-4 and TRBJ1-2; D might be TRBD1 (5 bases). This CDR3 reads CASTAGTRGYGGYTF. CDR3 nucleotides: TGTGCCAGCACTGCCGGGACGAGGGGCTACGGTGGCTACACCTTC.